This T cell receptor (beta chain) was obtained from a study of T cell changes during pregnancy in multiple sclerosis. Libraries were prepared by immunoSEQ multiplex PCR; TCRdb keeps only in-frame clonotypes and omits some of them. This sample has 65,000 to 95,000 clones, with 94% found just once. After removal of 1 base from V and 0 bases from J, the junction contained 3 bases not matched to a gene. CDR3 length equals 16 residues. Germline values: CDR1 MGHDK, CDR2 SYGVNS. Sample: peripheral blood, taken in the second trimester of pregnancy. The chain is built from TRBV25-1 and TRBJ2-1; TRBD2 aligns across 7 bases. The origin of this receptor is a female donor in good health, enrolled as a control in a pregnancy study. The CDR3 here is CASSESGGISYNEQFF. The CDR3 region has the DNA TGTGCCAGCAGTGAATCCGGGGGGATCTCCTACAATGAGCAGTTCTTC.